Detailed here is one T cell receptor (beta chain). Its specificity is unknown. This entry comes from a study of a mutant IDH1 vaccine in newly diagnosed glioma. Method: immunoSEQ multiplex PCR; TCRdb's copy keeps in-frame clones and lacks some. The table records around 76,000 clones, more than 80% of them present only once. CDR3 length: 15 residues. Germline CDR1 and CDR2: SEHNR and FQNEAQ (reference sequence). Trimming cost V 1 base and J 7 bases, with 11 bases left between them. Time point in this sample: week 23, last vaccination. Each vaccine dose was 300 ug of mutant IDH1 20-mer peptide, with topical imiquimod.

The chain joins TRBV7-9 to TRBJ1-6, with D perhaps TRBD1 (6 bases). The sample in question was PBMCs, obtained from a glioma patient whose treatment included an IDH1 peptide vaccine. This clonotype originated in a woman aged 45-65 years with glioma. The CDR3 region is CASSLGQGTNSPLHF. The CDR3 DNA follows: TGTGCCAGCAGCTTAGGGCAGGGGACGAATTCACCCCTCCACTTT.